These 2 T cell receptor beta chains were sequenced from one sample in a study of blood T cell repertoires in COVID-19. Sequenced by immunoSEQ multiplex PCR; TCRdb stores in-frame clones only, minus some. The repertoire holds nearly 400,000 clones, with roughly 91% as singletons. Sequencing input: PBMCs or T cells enriched from blood (not recorded which). Receptor source: a woman between 25 and 40 years old who had recovered from COVID-19.

J is TRBJ2-1 and V is TRBV5-1, with no clear D. V lost 0 bases and J lost 4, with 8 bases in between. This CDR3 is 14 amino acids long. Germline V gene data show CDR1 as SGHRS and CDR2 as YFSETQ. The CDR3 region has the DNA TGCGCCAGCAGCTTGGCCCTAGGATACAATGAGCAGTTCTTC. It translates to CASSLALGYNEQFF.

This clone was seen a handful of times. CDR3 amino acids: CASSNRYEQYF. The CDR3 DNA reads as TGTGCCAGCAGCAATAGATACGAGCAGTACTTC. The chain uses TRBV3-1 (or the pseudogene TRBV3-2) and TRBJ2-7; D call uncertain. The CDR3 covers 11 residues. Germline assignment: CDR1 LGHDT and CDR2 YNNKEL (reference sequence). With 5 bases removed from V and 4 bases from J, the gap between germline ends came to 6 bases.